These T cell receptor beta chains were read from a single sample in a study of HIV-infected patients and healthy controls. TCRdb independently ran MiXCR on the 5' RACE reads; one entry per CDR3 protein. The table records about 67,000 distinct CDR3 sequences, about a sixth of them present only once. Sequencing used CD4+ T cells from blood. The receptor source for this set is a human donor in good health. The CDR3 runs from the conserved cysteine through the conserved F or W. A D gene is named only where the DNA matches it firmly. Where a row states a size, it is once, few, many or the class of an expanded clone; other rows omit it.

V gene,D gene,J gene,clone size,CDR3 DNA,CDR3 protein
TRBV12-5,NA,TRBJ1-5,NA,TGTGCTAGTGGTGTACAGGGCACAAATCAGCCCCAGCATTTT,CASGVQGTNQPQHF
TRBV19,NA,TRBJ2-7,many,TGTGCCAGTAGTACTAGAGGAGAGCAGTACTTC,CASSTRGEQYF
TRBV20-1,TRBD1,TRBJ2-6,few,TGCAGTGCTAGAGTTCTTGGACAGGGGGAAGCTGGGGCCAACGTCCTGACTTTC,CSARVLGQGEAGANVLTF
TRBV30,NA,TRBJ1-1,few,TGTGCCTGGAGTTTCGACAGCATGAACACTGAAGCTTTCTTT,CAWSFDSMNTEAFF
TRBV14,TRBD2,TRBJ2-1,NA,TGTGCCAGCAGCCCTAGCGGGGAGAAACAATCGGGGCAGTTCTTC,CASSPSGEKQSGQFF
TRBV6-6,TRBD1,TRBJ1-2,NA,TGTGCCAGCAGTAACGCCAACCGGGACAGGGGGCAAGGCTACACCTTC,CASSNANRDRGQGYTF
TRBV28,NA,TRBJ2-7,few,TGTGCCAGCAGTTTAGCCGGGGACCGGCGGCCCTACGAGCAGTACTTC,CASSLAGDRRPYEQYF
TRBV11-2,NA,TRBJ1-6,many,TGTGCCAGCAGCTTAGGGGCAGGTGGCTCACCCCTCCACTTT,CASSLGAGGSPLHF
TRBV14,TRBD2,TRBJ2-1,NA,TGTGCCAGCAGCCTAGTAGCGGGAAGCTCCTACAATGAGCAGTTCTTC,CASSLVAGSSYNEQFF
TRBV11-2,NA,TRBJ2-1,many,TGTGCCAGCAGCTTAGATCTAATCGATGTTGGGCAGTTCTTC,CASSLDLIDVGQFF
TRBV4-1,NA,TRBJ1-6,NA,TGCGCCAGCAGCCAAGATGGGAGACTAAGCTACTCACCCCTCCACTTT,CASSQDGRLSYSPLHF
TRBV7-2,NA,TRBJ2-2,few,TGTGCCAGCAGCTTAGAGTGGACCGGGGAGCTGTTTTTT,CASSLEWTGELFF
TRBV7-2,NA,TRBJ1-3,NA,TGTGCCAGCAGCTTAGGCGGGGGGGCTGGTGGAAACACCATATATTTT,CASSLGGGAGGNTIYF
TRBV10-3,TRBD2,TRBJ2-1,many,TGTGCCATCAACCCCGGGACTAGCGGGGGGCATAAGCAGTTCTTC,CAINPGTSGGHKQFF
TRBV5-1,NA,TRBJ2-7,few,TGCGCCAGCAGCTTGTCGCAGGTCCCTGGGGGGGAGCAGTACTTC,CASSLSQVPGGEQYF
TRBV12-3/TRBV12-4,TRBD2,TRBJ2-1,many,TGTGCCAGCACCACCGGGACTACGTGGCGCAATGAGCAGTTCTTC,CASTTGTTWRNEQFF
TRBV7-2,TRBD2,TRBJ2-1,NA,TGTGCCAGCAGCTTGTCTCGTGGGGCTAGCGGGGGGGCCCTGTTCTTC,CASSLSRGASGGALFF
TRBV2,NA,TRBJ1-1,NA,TGTGCCAGCAGTGAAGAGGCCACCACTGAAGCTTTCTTT,CASSEEATTEAFF
TRBV7-2,NA,TRBJ1-4,NA,TGTGCCAGCAGCCTTAACAGGGCCACTAATGAAAAACTGTTTTTT,CASSLNRATNEKLFF
TRBV6-1,NA,TRBJ2-5,NA,TGTGCCAGCAGTGAAGGGGGACGTTTGGCCCAGTACTTC,CASSEGGRLAQYF
TRBV6-2/TRBV6-3,TRBD1,TRBJ2-1,few,TGTGCCAGCAAAAGACAGGGGTACTATAATGAGCAGTTCTTC,CASKRQGYYNEQFF
TRBV15,NA,TRBJ1-6,NA,TGTGCCACCAGCAGGGACGTCCGTTCACCCCTCCACTTT,CATSRDVRSPLHF
TRBV11-3,NA,TRBJ1-2,many,TGTGCCAGCAGCTTAGGACCGGACTATGGCTACACCTTC,CASSLGPDYGYTF
TRBV29-1,NA,TRBJ2-3,few,TGCAGCGTTGAACGACAGACCCTCCGGACCACCACAGATACGCAGTATTTT,CSVERQTLRTTTDTQYF
TRBV5-5,TRBD1,TRBJ1-1,many,TGTGCCAGCCTTGGGACAGGCCCGAACACTGAAGCTTTCTTT,CASLGTGPNTEAFF
TRBV6-2/TRBV6-3,NA,TRBJ1-1,NA,TGTGCCAGCAGTTACTCGATCGACCAGGGACTGTTCAACACTGAAGCTTTCTTT,CASSYSIDQGLFNTEAFF
TRBV29-1,TRBD1,TRBJ1-1,NA,TGCAGCGGGGGACAGACGAACACTGAAGCTTTCTTT,CSGGQTNTEAFF
TRBV29-1,NA,TRBJ2-3,many,TGCAGCGTTGAATCAGTAGTAGATACGCAGTATTTT,CSVESVVDTQYF
TRBV30,NA,TRBJ2-5,NA,TGTGCCTGGAAATCCCAAGGACAACGCCAAGAGACCCAGTACTTC,CAWKSQGQRQETQYF
TRBV7-2,TRBD1,TRBJ1-5,many,TGTGCCAGCAGCGGGGACAGGTACACACCCCAGCATTTT,CASSGDRYTPQHF
TRBV11-1,NA,TRBJ2-1,few,TGTGCCAGCAGCCCCCATCTCCCCCCGTACAATGAGCAGTTCTTC,CASSPHLPPYNEQFF
TRBV18,NA,TRBJ1-3,few,TGTGCCAGCTCACGGGACAACTCTGGAAACACCATATATTTT,CASSRDNSGNTIYF
TRBV18,TRBD1,TRBJ2-7,NA,TGTGCCAGCTCCCGTGACAGGGTAACCTACGAGCAGTACTTC,CASSRDRVTYEQYF
TRBV7-2,TRBD1,TRBJ1-4,few,TGTGCCAGCAGCTTAGGGACAGGGTTTGAAAAACTGTTTTTT,CASSLGTGFEKLFF
TRBV29-1,NA,TRBJ2-3,NA,TGCAGCGCCGGCAGGGGCCCAGATACGCAGTATTTT,CSAGRGPDTQYF
TRBV5-1,NA,TRBJ1-2,few,TGCGCCAGCAGCTTGGCCGCCGGAGCCTATGGCTACACCTTC,CASSLAAGAYGYTF
TRBV11-3,NA,TRBJ2-6,NA,TGTGCCAGCAGCTTAGGACGGACCTCTGGGGCCAACGTCCTGACTTTC,CASSLGRTSGANVLTF
TRBV20-1,TRBD1,TRBJ2-2,many,TGCAGTGCTAGAGTGTTGGGACAGTCGAACACCGGGGAGCTGTTTTTT,CSARVLGQSNTGELFF
TRBV5-1,NA,TRBJ1-6,many,TGCGCCAGCACCCGGGACGATAATTCACCCCTCCACTTT,CASTRDDNSPLHF
TRBV20-1,NA,TRBJ2-3,once,TGCAGTGCTAGAGATTACCCGGGGACCCGCGGGTCAGATACGCAGTATTTT,CSARDYPGTRGSDTQYF
TRBV7-2,NA,TRBJ1-1,NA,TGTGCCAGCAGCATAACCACAGGGAACACTGAAGCTTTCTTT,CASSITTGNTEAFF
TRBV6-5,TRBD2,TRBJ2-3,NA,TGTGCCAGCAGTTACCGTGGTGCAGCGGGAGCCCAAGATACGCAGTATTTT,CASSYRGAAGAQDTQYF
TRBV6-2/TRBV6-3,NA,TRBJ1-1,NA,TGTGCCAGCAGCCATCCGAGTGAAGCTTTCTTT,CASSHPSEAFF
TRBV5-1,TRBD2,TRBJ2-3,NA,TGCGCCAGCAGCCGGTACACTAGCGGAAGCACAGATACGCAGTATTTT,CASSRYTSGSTDTQYF
TRBV12-3/TRBV12-4,NA,TRBJ1-1,many,TGTGCCAGCAGTTTATGGGGATTACTAGCTGAAGCTTTCTTT,CASSLWGLLAEAFF